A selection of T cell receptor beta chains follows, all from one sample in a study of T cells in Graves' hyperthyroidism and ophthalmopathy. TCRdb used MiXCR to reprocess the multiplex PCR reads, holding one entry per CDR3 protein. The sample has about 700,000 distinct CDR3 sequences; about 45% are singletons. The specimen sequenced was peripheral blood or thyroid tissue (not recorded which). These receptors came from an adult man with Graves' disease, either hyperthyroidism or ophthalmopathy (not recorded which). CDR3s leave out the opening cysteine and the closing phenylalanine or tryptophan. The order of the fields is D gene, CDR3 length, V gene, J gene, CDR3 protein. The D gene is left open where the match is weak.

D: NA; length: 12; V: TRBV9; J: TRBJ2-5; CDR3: ASSQSWGQETQY
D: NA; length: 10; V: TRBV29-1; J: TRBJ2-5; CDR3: SVNDGASTQY
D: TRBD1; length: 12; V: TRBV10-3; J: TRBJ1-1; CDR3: AISDQGVNTEAF
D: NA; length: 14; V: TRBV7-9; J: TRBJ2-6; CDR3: ASSFLGVSGANVLT
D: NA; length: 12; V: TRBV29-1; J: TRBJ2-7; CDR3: SVEPQRGSYEQY
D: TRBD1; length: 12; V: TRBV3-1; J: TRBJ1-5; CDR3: ASRRTGGYQPQH
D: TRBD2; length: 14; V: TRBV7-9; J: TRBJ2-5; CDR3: ASSLLLAGVFETQY
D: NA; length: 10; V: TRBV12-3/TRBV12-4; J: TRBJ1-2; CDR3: ASSLVAAVYT
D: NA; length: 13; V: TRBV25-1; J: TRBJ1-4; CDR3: ASSESGGKNEKLF
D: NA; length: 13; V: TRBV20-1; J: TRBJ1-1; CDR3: SARELGATRAEAF
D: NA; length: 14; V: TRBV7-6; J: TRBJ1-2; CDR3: ASSLASGGASYGYT
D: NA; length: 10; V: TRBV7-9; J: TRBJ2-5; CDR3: ASSLAQETQY
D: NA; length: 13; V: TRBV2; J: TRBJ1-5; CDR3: ASSAPRILQQPQH
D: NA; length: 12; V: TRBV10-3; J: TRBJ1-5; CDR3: AISVSGSNQPQH
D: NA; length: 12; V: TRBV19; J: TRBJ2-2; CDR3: ASSPATTTGELF
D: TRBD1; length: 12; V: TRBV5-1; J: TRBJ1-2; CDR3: ASSLPQGDNGYT
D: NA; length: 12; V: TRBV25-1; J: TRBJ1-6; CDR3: AWSVARYNSPLH
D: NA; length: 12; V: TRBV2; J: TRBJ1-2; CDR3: ASKGGGLNYGYT
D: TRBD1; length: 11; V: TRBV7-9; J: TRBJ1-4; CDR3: ASRDRINEKLF
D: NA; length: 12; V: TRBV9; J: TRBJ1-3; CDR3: ASSVEMSGNTIY
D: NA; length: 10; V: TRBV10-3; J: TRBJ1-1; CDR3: AISASGPEAF
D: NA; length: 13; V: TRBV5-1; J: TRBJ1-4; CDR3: ASRNDTSTNEKLF
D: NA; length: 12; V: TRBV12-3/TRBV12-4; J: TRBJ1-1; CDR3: ASSFRVSNTEAF
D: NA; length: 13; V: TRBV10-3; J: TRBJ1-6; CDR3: AISERTDSGSPLH
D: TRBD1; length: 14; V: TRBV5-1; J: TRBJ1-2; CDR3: ASSLAGTGVHYGYT
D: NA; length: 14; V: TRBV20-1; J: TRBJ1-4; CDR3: SARPLRRVANEKLF
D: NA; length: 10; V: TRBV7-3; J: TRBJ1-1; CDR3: ASSEYGAEAF
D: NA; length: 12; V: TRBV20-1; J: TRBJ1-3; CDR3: SARARTAGNTIY
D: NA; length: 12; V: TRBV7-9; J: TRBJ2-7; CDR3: ASMRADSSYEQY
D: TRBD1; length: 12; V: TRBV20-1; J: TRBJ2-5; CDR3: SAGPGQPQETQY